This T cell receptor beta chain was found in a study of shared clonotypes between healthy human individuals. Several immunoSEQ plates received, in even portions, the genomic DNA of each subset. TCRdb's table, derived via immunoSEQ multiplex PCR, lists solely in-frame clones and lacks some. The sample carries a few million clones, approximately 90% recorded once. Germline CDR1 and CDR2: SGHRS and YFSETQ. This CDR3 comprises 15 residues. The V gene end was trimmed by 2 bases and the J gene end by 5 bases; junction bases not matched to a gene: 5. The source of this sequence is a man aged 18 to 29 in good health. Sequenced material: naive CD4+ T cells sorted from blood. Sample subset: CD45RA+ positively selected. The chain is built from TRBV5-1 and TRBJ2-5; 11 bases are shared with TRBD2. As DNA, the CDR3 is TGCGCCAGCAGCTTAGGTAGCGGGAGGGAGGAGACCCAGTACTTC. As protein: CASSLGSGREETQYF. Full variable domain (rest looked up from reference TRBV5-1 and TRBJ2-5): KAGVTQTPRYLIKTRGQQVTLSCSPISGHRSVSWYQQTPGQGLQFLFEYFSETQRNKGNFPGRFSGRQFSNSRSEMNVSTLELGDSALYLCASSLGSGREETQYFGPGTRLLVL.